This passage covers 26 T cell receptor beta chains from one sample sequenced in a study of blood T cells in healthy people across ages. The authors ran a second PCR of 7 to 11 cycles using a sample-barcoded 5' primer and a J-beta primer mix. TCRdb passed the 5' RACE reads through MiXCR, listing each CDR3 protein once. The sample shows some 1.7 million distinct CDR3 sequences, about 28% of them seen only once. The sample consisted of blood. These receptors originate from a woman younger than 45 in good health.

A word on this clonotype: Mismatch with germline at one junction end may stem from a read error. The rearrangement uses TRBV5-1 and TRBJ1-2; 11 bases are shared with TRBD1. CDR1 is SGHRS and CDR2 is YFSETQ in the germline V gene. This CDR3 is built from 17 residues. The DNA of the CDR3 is TGCGCCAGCAGCCCCCGGACAGGGGGCTTCGCTAACTATGGCTGCACCTTC. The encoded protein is CASSPRTGGFANYGCTF. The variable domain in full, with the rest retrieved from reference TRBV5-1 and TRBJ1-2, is KAGVTQTPRYLIKTRGQQVTLSCSPISGHRSVSWYQQTPGQGLQFLFEYFSETQRNKGNFPGRFSGRQFSNSRSEMNVSTLELGDSALYLCASSPRTGGFANYGCTFGSGTRLTVV.

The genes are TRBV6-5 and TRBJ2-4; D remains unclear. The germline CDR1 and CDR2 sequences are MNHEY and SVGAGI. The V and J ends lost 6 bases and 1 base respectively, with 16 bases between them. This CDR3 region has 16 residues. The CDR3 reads CASRAGEYSAKNIQYF. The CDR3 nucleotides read TGTGCCAGCAGGGCCGGTGAATATAGCGCCAAAAACATTCAGTACTTC.

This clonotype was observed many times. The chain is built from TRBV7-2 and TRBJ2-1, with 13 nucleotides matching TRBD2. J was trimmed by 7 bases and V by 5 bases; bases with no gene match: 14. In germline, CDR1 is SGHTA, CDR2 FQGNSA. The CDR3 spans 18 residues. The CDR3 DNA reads TGTGCCAGCAGCGTAGGACTAGCGGGAGCCCCACTGGGGAATGAGCAGTTCTTC. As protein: CASSVGLAGAPLGNEQFF.

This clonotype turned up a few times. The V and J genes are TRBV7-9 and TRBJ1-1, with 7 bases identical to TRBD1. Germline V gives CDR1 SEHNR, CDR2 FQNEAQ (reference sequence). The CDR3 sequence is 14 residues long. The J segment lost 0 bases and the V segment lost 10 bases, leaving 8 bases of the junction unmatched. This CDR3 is CATVTGRMNTEAFF. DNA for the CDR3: TGTGCCACCGTGACAGGGAGAATGAACACTGAAGCTTTCTTT.

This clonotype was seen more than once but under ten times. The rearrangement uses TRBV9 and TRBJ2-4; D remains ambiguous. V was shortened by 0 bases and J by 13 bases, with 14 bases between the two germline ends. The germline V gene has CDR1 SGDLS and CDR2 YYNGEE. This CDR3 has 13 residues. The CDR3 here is CASSVGGMDEQYF. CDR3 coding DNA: TGTGCCAGCAGCGTAGGGGGTATGGATGAGCAGTACTTC. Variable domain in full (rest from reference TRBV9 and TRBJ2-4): DSGVTQTPKHLITATGQRVTLRCSPRSGDLSVYWYQQSLDQGLQFLIQYYNGEERAKGNILERFSAQQFPDLHSELNLSSLELGDSALYFCASSVGGMDEQYFGAGTRLSVL.

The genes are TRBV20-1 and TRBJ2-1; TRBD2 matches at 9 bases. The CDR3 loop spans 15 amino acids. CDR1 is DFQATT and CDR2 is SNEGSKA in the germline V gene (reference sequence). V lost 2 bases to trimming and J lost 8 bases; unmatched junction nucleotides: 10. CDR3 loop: CSARPRGGRADEQFF. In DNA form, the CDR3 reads TGCAGTGCTAGACCGAGAGGCGGGAGGGCCGATGAGCAGTTCTTC.

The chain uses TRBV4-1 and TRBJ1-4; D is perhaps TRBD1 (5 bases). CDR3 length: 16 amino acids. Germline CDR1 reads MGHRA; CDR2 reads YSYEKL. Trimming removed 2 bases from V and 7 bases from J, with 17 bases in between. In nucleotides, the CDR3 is TGCGCCAGCAGCCAACCATGCGGGACGGGGGGTGAAAAACTGTTTTTT. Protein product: CASSQPCGTGGEKLFF.

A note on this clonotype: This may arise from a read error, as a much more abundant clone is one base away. The CDR3 region has the DNA TGTGCCAGCAGTTTGAGGGGGCTCGGGACCAACGTCCTGACTTTC. Its protein is CASSLRGLGTNVLTF. This sequence joins TRBV12-3 or TRBV12-4 and TRBJ2-6, with 7 bases matching TRBD1. V shed 3 bases, J shed 8 bases, and the junction held 7 bases outside the gene matches. The CDR3 is 15 residues long.

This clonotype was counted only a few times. The CDR3 region has the DNA TGCGCCAGCAGCCATTTCGGACGCGCCGCCACTGAAGCTTTCTTT. Its translation is CASSHFGRAATEAFF. The V gene is TRBV4-1, the J gene TRBJ1-1; no firm D call. With 3 bases removed from V and 4 bases from J, the gap between germline ends came to 15 bases. Germline V CDR1 and CDR2: MGHRA, YSYEKL. CDR3 size: 15 residues.

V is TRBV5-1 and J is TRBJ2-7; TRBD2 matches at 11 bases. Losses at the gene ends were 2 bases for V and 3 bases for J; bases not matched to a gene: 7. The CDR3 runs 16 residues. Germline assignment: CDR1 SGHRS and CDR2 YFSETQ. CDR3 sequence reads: CASSFAGTSGIYEQYF. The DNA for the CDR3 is TGCGCCAGCAGCTTCGCCGGGACTAGCGGCATCTACGAGCAGTACTTC.

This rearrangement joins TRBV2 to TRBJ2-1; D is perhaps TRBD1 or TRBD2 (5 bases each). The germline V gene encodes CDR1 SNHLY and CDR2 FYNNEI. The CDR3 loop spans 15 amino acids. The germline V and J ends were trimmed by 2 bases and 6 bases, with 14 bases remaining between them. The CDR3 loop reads CASSERGRQSNEQFF. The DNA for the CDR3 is TGTGCCAGCAGTGAAAGGGGACGGCAAAGCAATGAGCAGTTCTTC.

CDR3 nucleotide sequence: TGTGCCAGCAGCTTAGGACTCCCGCCCACAGATACGCAGTATTTT. This gives the protein CASSLGLPPTDTQYF. V usage is TRBV21-1 and J usage is TRBJ2-3; TRBD2 is the table's D call and was not checked against the DNA. TRBV21-1 represents a pseudogene. There are 15 residues in the CDR3.

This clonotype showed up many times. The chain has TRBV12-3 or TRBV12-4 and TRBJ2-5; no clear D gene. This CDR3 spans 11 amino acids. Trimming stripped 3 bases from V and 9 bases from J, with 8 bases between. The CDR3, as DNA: TGTGCCAGCAGTTTTAGTGGGTCCCAGTACTTC. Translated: CASSFSGSQYF.

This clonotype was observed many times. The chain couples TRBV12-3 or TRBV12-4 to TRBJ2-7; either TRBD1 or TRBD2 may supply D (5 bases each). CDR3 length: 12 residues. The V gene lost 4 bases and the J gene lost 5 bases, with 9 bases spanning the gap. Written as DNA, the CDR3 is TGTGCCAGCAGTTCTGGGACCGACGAGCAGTACTTC. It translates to CASSSGTDEQYF.

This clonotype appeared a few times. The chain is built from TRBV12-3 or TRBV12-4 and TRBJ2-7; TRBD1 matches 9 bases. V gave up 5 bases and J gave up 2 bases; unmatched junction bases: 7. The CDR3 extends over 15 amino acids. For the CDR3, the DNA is TGTGCCAGCAGTATATATGGACAGGGGCCCTACGAGCAGTACTTC. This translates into CASSIYGQGPYEQYF.

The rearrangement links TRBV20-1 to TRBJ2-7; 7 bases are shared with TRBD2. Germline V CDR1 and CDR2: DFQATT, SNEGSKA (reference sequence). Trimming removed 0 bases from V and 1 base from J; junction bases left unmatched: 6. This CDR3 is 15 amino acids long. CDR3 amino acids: CSAREGAGSSYEQYF. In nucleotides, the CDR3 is TGCAGTGCTAGAGAGGGAGCGGGGTCGTCCTACGAGCAGTACTTC.

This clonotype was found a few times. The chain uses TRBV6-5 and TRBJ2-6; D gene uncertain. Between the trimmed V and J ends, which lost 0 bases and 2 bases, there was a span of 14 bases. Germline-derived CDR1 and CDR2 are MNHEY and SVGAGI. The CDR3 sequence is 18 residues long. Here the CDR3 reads CASSYSVGSHAGANVLTF. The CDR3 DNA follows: TGTGCCAGCAGTTACTCAGTGGGCTCACATGCTGGGGCCAACGTCCTGACTTTC.

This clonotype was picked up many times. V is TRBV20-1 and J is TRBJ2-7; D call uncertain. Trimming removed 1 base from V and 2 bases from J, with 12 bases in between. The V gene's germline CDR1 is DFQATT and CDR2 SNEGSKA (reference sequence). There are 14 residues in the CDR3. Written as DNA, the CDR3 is TGCAGTGCTAGAGTGGCGGCAGCCACCTACGAGCAGTACTTC. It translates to CSARVAAATYEQYF.

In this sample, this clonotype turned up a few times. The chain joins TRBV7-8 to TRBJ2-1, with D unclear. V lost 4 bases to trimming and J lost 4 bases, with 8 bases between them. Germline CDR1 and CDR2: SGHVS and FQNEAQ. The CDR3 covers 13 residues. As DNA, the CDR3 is TGTGCCAGCAGCTCCCAAAATTACAATGAGCAGTTCTTC. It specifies CASSSQNYNEQFF.

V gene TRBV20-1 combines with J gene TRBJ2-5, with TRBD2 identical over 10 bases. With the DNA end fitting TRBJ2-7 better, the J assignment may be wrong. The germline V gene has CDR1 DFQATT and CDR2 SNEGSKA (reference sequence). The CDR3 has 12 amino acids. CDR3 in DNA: TGCAGTGAGAGTAGCGGGGGGTACGAGCAGTACTTC. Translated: CSESSGGYEQYF.

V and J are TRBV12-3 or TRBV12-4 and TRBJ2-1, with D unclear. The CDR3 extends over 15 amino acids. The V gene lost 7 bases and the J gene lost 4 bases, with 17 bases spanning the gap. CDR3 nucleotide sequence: TGTGCCAGCACCCTCCGATCGGGCGAGTACAATGAGCAGTTCTTC. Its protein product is CASTLRSGEYNEQFF.

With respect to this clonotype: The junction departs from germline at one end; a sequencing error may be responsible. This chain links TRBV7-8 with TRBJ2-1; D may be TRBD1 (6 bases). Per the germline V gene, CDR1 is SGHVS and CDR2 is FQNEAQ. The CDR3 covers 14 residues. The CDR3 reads CASSPTTGSNEQVF. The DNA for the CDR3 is TGTGCCAGCAGCCCAACGACAGGTTCCAATGAGCAGGTCTTC.

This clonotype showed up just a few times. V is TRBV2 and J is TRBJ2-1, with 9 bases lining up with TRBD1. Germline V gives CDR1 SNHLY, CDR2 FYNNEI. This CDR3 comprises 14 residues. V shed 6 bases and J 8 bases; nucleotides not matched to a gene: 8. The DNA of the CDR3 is TGTGCCAGCAGCCTATTACAGGGGGCGGATGAGCAGTTCTTC. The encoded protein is CASSLLQGADEQFF.

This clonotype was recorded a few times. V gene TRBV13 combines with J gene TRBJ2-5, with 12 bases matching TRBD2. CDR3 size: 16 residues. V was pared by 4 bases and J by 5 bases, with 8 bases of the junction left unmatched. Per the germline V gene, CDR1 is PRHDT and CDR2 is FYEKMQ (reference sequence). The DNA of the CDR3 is TGTGCCAGCAGCTATTGGACTAGCGGGGTCCCGGAGACCCAGTACTTC. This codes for CASSYWTSGVPETQYF.

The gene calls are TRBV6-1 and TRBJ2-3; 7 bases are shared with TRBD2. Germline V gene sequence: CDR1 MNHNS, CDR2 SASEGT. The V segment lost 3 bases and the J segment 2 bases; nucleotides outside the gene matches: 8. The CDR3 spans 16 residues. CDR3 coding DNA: TGTGCCAGCAGTGAGCTGGGGGGGACCCTCACAGATACGCAGTATTTT. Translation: CASSELGGTLTDTQYF.

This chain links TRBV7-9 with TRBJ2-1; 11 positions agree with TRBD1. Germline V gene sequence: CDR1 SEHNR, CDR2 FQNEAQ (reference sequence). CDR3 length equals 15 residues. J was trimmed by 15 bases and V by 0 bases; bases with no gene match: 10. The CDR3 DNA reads TGTGCCAGCAGCTTAGCCAGGACAGGGGGCGACGAGAGGTTCTTC. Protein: CASSLARTGGDERFF. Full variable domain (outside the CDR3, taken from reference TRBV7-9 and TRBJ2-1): DTGVSQNPRHKITKRGQNVTFRCDPISEHNRLYWYRQTLGQGPEFLTYFQNEAQLEKSRLLSDRFSAERPKGSFSTLEIQRTEQGDSAMYLCASSLARTGGDERFFGPGTRLTVL.